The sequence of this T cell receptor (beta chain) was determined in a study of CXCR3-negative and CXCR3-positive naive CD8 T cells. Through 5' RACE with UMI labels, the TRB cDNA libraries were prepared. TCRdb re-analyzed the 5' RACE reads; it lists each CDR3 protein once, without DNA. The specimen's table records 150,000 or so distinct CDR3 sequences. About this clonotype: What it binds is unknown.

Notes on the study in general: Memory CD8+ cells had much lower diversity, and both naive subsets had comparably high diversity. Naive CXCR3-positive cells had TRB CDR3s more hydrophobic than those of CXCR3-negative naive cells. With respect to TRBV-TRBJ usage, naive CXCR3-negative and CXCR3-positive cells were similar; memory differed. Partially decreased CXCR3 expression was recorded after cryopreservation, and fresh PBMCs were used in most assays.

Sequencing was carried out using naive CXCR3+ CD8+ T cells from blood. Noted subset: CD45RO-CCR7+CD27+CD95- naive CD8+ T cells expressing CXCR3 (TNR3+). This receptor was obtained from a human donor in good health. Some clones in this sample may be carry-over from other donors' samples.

The CDR3 loop is CSVEQGLGEQYF. V and J are TRBV29-1 and TRBJ2-7; the D gene TCRdb calls, TRBD2, cannot be checked with no DNA. Germline values: CDR1 SQVTM, CDR2 ANQGSEA. The CDR3 runs 12 residues.